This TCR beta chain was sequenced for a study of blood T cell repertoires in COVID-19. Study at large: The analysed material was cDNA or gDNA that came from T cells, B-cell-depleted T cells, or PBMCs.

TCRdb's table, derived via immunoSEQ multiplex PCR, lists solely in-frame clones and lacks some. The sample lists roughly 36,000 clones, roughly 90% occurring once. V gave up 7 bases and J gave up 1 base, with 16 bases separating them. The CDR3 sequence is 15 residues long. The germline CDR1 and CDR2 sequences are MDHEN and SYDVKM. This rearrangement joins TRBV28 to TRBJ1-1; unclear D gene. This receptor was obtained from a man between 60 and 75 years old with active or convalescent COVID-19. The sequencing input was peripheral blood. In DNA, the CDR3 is TGTGCCAGCACCTCATTAGAAGCTCAGAACACTGAAGCTTTCTTT. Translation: CASTSLEAQNTEAFF.